This TCR beta chain came from a study of cytomegalovirus exposure and HLA in healthy donors. The primer mix had 60 Vbeta and 13 Jbeta primers. Clones were read by immunoSEQ multiplex PCR, and TCRdb kept only the in-frame ones, dropping some. The sample records about 200,000 clones, 82% being singletons. To note about this clone: Antigen specificity is unknown.

Germline CDR1 reads LGHNA; CDR2 reads YSLEER. The CDR3 length is 15 residues. V was clipped by 0 bases and J by 1 base, with 9 bases between them. Findings and limits, study-wide: There were a few CMV-associated chains whose specificity for CMV antigens was confirmed in vitro.

The sequenced sample consisted of PBMCs. The genes are TRBV4-3 and TRBJ2-5; D ambiguous. This receptor was taken from a woman younger than 35 in good health and CMV-seronegative. CDR3 amino acids: CASSQDRSAQETQYF. For the CDR3, the DNA is TGCGCCAGCAGCCAAGACCGGTCTGCCCAAGAGACCCAGTACTTC.